This section outlines one T cell receptor beta chain sequence together with its context. The target antigen is unknown. The record originates from a study of T cell responses to AZD1222 COVID-19 vaccine. Study-wide points: As reported, nearly half of all spike-specific TCRs target variant regions that are unmutated.

Produced via immunoSEQ multiplex PCR; TCRdb's table is partial and in-frame only. The sample yields around 130,000 clones, roughly 91% seen once. The CDR3 is 14 residues long. Losses at the gene ends were 3 bases for V and 7 bases for J; bases not matched to a gene: 9. Per germline, CDR1 SGHRS and CDR2 YFSETQ. This TCR was sampled from an adult who received the AZD1222 COVID-19 vaccine. The chain links TRBV5-1 to TRBJ2-7, with TRBD2 identical over 8 bases. Sequenced material: peripheral blood, taken 28 days after the second AZD1222 dose. This CDR3 is CASSSPGGAREQYF. The DNA of the CDR3 is TGCGCCAGCAGCTCACCCGGGGGGGCTCGGGAGCAGTACTTC.